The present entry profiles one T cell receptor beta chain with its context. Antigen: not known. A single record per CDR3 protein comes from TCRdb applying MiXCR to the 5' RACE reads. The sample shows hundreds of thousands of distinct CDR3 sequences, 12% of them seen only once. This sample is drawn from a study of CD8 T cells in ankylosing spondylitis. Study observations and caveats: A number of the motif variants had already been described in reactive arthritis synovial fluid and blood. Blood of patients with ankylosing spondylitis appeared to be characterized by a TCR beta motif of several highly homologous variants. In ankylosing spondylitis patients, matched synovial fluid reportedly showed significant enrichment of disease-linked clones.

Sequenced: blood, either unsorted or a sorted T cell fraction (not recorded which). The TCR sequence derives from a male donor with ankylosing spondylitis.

CDR3 residues: CASSYPGTGVETQYF. The CDR3 nucleotides are TGTGCCAGCAGTTACCCCGGGACAGGGGTAGAGACCCAGTACTTC. The V gene is TRBV6-5, the J gene TRBJ2-5; 10 positions agree with TRBD1. The CDR3 has 15 residues. The V gene's germline CDR1 is MNHEY and CDR2 SVGAGI. J gave up 4 bases and V 2 bases, and 4 bases lay outside the gene matches.